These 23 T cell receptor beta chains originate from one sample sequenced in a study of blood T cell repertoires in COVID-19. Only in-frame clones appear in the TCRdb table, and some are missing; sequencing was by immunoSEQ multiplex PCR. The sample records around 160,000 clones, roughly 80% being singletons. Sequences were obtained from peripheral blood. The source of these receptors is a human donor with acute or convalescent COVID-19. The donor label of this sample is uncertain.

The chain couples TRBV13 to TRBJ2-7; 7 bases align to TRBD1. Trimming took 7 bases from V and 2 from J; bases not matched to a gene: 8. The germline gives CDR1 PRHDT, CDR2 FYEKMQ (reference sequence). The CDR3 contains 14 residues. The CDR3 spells CASTLLQGAYEQYF. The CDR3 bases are TGTGCCAGCACTCTTCTCCAGGGGGCCTACGAGCAGTACTTC.

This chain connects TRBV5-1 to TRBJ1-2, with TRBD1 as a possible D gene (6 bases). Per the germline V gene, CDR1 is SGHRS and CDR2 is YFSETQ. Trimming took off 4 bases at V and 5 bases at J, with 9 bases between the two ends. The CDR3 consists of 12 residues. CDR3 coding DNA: TGCGCCAGCAGCACCACAGGGTATGGCTACACCTTC. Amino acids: CASSTTGYGYTF. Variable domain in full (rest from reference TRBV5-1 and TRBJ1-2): KAGVTQTPRYLIKTRGQQVTLSCSPISGHRSVSWYQQTPGQGLQFLFEYFSETQRNKGNFPGRFSGRQFSNSRSEMNVSTLELGDSALYLCASSTTGYGYTFGSGTRLTVV.

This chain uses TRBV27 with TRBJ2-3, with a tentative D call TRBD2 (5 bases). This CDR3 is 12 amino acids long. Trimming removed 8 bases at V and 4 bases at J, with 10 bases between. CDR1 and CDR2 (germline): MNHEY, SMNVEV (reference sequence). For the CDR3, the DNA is TGTGCCAGCCGGGAAAGGGCAGATACGCAGTATTTT. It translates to CASRERADTQYF.

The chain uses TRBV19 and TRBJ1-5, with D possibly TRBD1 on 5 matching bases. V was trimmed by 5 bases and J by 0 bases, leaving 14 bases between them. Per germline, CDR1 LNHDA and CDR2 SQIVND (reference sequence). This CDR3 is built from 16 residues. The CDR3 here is CASSPDSYNSNQPQHF. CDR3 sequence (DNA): TGTGCCAGTAGTCCTGACAGCTACAATAGCAATCAGCCCCAGCATTTT.

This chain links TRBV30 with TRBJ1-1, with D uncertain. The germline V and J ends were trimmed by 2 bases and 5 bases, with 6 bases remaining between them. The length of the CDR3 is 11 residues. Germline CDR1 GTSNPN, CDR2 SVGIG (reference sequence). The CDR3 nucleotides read TGTGCCTGGAGTACCCGGACTGAAGCTTTCTTT. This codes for CAWSTRTEAFF.

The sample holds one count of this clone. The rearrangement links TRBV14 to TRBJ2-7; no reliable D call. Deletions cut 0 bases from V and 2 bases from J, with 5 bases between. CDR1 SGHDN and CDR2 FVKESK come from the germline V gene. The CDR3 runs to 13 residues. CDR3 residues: CASSQEAPYEQYF. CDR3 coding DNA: TGTGCCAGCAGCCAAGAAGCACCCTACGAGCAGTACTTC.

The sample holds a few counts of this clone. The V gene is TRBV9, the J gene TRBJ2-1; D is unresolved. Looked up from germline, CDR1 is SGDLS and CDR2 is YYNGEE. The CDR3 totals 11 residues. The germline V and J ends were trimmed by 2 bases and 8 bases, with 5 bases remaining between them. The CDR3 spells CASSVEYEQFF. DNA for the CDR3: TGTGCCAGCAGCGTGGAGTATGAGCAGTTCTTC.

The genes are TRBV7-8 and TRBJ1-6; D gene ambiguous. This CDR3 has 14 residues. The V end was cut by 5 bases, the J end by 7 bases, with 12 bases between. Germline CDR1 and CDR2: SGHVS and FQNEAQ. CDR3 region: CASSEGGSNSPLHF. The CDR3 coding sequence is TGTGCCAGCAGCGAGGGTGGTTCGAATTCACCCCTCCACTTT.

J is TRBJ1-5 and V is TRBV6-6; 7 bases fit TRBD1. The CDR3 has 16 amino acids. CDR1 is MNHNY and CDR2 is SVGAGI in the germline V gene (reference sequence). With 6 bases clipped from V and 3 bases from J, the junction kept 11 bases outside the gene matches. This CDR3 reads CASSHGGTAINQPQHF. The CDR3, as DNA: TGTGCCAGCAGCCACGGTGGGACAGCGATCAATCAGCCCCAGCATTTT.

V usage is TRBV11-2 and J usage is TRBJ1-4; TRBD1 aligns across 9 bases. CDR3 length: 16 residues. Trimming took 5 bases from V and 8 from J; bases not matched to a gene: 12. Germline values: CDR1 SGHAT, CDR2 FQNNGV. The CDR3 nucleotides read TGTGCCAGCAGCCCTCGAGAGACAGGGGGGCGAGAAAAACTGTTTTTT. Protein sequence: CASSPRETGGREKLFF. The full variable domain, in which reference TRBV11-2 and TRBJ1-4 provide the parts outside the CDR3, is EAGVAQSPRYKIIEKRQSVAFWCNPISGHATLYWYQQILGQGPKLLIQFQNNGVVDDSQLPKDRFSAERLKGVDSTLKIQPAKLEDSAVYLCASSPRETGGREKLFFGSGTQLSVL.

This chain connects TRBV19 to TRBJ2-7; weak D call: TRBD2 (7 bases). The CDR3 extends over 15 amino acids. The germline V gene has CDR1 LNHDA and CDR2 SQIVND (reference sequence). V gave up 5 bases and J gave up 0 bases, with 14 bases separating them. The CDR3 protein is CASSSRGGISYEQYF. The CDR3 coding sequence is TGTGCCAGTAGTTCTCGCGGGGGCATCTCCTACGAGCAGTACTTC.

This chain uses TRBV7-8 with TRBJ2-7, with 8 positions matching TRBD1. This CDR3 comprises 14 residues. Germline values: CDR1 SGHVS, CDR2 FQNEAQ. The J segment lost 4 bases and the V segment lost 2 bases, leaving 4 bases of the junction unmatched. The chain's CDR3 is CASSLIRTGYEQYF. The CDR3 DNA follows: TGTGCCAGCAGCTTAATCCGGACAGGGTACGAGCAGTACTTC.

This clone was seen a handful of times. The CDR3 sequence is CASSSQGQGTEAFF. In DNA, the CDR3 is TGCGCCAGCAGCTCTCAGGGCCAGGGCACTGAAGCTTTCTTT. This chain connects TRBV5-1 to TRBJ1-1; D is possibly TRBD1 (5 bases). Germline-derived CDR1 and CDR2 are SGHRS and YFSETQ. Trimming took 3 bases from V and 4 from J, leaving 13 bases between them. There are 14 residues in the CDR3.

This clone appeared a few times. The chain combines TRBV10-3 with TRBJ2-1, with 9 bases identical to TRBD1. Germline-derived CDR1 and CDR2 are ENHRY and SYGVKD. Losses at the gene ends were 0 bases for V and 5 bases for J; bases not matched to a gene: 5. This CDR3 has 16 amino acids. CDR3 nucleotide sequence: TGTGCCATCAGTGAGTCTGGGGGGACAGGGAACAATGAGCAGTTCTTC. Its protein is CAISESGGTGNNEQFF.

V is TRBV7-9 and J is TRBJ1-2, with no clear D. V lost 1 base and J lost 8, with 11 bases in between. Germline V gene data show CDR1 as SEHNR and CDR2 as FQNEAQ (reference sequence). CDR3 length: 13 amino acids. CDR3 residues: CASSLEEARGYTF. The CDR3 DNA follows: TGTGCCAGCAGCTTAGAGGAGGCCCGGGGCTACACCTTC.

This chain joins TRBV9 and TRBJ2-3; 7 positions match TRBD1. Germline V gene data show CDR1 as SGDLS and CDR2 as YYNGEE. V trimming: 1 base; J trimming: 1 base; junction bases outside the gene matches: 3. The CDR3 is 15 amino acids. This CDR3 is CASSVTTGGTDTQYF. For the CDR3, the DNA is TGTGCCAGCAGCGTAACTACAGGGGGCACAGATACGCAGTATTTT.

CDR3 sequence reads: CASSVVRELFF. Written as DNA, the CDR3 is TGTGCCAGCAGCGTCGTCCGGGAGCTGTTTTTT. V gene TRBV7-6 combines with J gene TRBJ2-2; D is unclear. CDR3 length: 11 residues. Trimming took off 5 bases at V and 9 bases at J, with 7 bases between the two ends. Germline loops: CDR1 SGHVS, CDR2 FNYEAQ.

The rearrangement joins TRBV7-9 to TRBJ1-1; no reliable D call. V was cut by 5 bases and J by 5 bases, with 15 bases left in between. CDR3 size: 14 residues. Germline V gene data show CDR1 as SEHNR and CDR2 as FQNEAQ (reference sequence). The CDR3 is CASSPETVSTEAFF. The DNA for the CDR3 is TGTGCCAGCAGCCCGGAGACCGTATCAACTGAAGCTTTCTTT.

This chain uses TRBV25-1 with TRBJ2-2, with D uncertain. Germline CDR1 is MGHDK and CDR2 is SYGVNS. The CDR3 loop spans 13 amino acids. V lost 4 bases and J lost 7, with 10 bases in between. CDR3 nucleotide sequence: TGTGCCAGCAGTGGCGAGGAAGTCGGGGAGCTGTTTTTT. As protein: CASSGEEVGELFF.

The CDR3 DNA follows: TGTGCCAGTAGCACCGGGACAGGGGGCGCCTCTTGGGGCTACACCTTC. This codes for CASSTGTGGASWGYTF. The V gene is TRBV19, the J gene TRBJ1-2; 12 nucleotides match TRBD1. CDR1 is LNHDA, CDR2 SQIVND, per germline (reference sequence). V lost 6 bases to trimming and J lost 8 bases; unmatched junction nucleotides: 13. The CDR3 totals 16 residues.

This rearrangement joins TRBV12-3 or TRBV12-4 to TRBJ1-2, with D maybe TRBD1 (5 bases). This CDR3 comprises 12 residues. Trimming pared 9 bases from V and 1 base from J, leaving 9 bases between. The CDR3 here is CASRGLNYGYTF. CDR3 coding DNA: TGTGCCAGTCGGGGACTTAACTATGGCTACACCTTC.

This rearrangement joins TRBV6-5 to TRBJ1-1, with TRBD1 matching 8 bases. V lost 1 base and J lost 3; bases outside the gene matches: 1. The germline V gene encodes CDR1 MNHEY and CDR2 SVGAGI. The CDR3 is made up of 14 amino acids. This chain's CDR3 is CASSYLTGDTEAFF. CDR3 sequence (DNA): TGTGCCAGCAGTTACTTGACAGGGGACACTGAAGCTTTCTTT.

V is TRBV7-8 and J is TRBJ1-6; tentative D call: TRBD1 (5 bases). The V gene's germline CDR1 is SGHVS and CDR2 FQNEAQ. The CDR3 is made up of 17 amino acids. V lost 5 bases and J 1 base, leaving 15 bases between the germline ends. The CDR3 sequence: CASSPQRQSSYNSPLHF. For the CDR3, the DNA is TGTGCCAGCAGCCCACAACGACAGTCATCCTATAATTCACCCCTCCACTTT.